This entry lists 16 T cell receptor beta chains sequenced from one sample in a study of CD8 T cells in ankylosing spondylitis. These receptors have no identified antigens. General study points: What seemed typical of ankylosing spondylitis blood was a TCR beta motif built from about 8 highly homologous variants.

TCRdb analysed the 5' RACE reads with MiXCR anew, one entry per CDR3 protein. Among around 770,000 distinct CDR3 sequences listed, 10% to 15% were seen once. Input material: blood, either unsorted or a sorted T cell fraction (not recorded which). Receptors were obtained from a male donor with ankylosing spondylitis.

This clonotype was detected a few times. V gene TRBV2 combines with J gene TRBJ2-1, with 9 bases identical to TRBD2. CDR1 and CDR2 (germline): SNHLY, FYNNEI. The ends lost 5 bases at V and 3 bases at J; junction bases unmatched: 8. CDR3 length: 16 amino acids. The CDR3 bases are TGTGCCAGCAGTACGCGTGCGGGGGGGGTCTACAATGAGCAGTTCTTC. This codes for CASSTRAGGVYNEQFF.

The sample holds a few counts of this clonotype. The gene calls are TRBV6-5 and TRBJ2-5; 9 nucleotides agree with TRBD1. Germline-derived CDR1 and CDR2 are MNHEY and SVGAGI. The J segment lost 4 bases and the V segment lost 2 bases, leaving 8 bases of the junction unmatched. This CDR3 has 16 amino acids. CDR3 residues: CASSYNRGRPGETQYF. CDR3 nucleotide sequence: TGTGCCAGCAGTTACAACAGGGGGCGCCCAGGAGAGACCCAGTACTTC.

The chain couples TRBV27 to TRBJ2-6; TRBD1 might be the D (6 bases). This CDR3 contains 18 residues. Germline CDR1 is MNHEY and CDR2 is SMNVEV (reference sequence). Trimming took off 5 bases at V and 0 bases at J, with 17 bases between the two ends. This CDR3 is CASSVTGIPLSGANVLTF. The CDR3 nucleotides read TGTGCCAGCAGTGTAACAGGGATTCCTCTCTCTGGGGCCAACGTCCTGACTTTC. Filled out from reference TRBV27 and TRBJ2-6, the complete variable domain reads EAQVTQNPRYLITVTGKKLTVTCSQNMNHEYMSWYRQDPGLGLRQIYYSMNVEVTDKGDVPEGYKVSRKEKRNFPLILESPSPNQTSLYFCASSVTGIPLSGANVLTFGAGSRLTVL.

V gene TRBV23-1 combines with J gene TRBJ1-4; D gene ambiguous. TRBV23-1 is identified as an open reading frame with a role that is uncertain. V gave up 9 bases and J gave up 4 bases, with 6 bases separating them. CDR3 length: 11 amino acids. CDR3 amino acids: CARGLNEKLFF. CDR3 nucleotides: TGCGCCAGAGGTCTTAATGAAAAACTGTTTTTT.

This clonotype showed up just a few times. This could be a read error, since a much larger clone is one nucleotide away. The chain joins TRBV20-1 to TRBJ2-5; 15 bases align to TRBD2. Per germline, CDR1 DFQATT and CDR2 SNEGSKA (reference sequence). The CDR3 loop spans 19 amino acids. The CDR3 nucleotides read TGCTGTGCTAGTCCTATTCTCGGGACTAGCGGGGGGCCCCAAGAGACCCAGTACTTC. This sequence encodes CCASPILGTSGGPQETQYF.

The V and J genes are TRBV7-2 and TRBJ2-5; D may be TRBD2 (5 bases). Germline V gene data show CDR1 as SGHTA and CDR2 as FQGNSA. V gave up 2 bases and J gave up 4 bases, with 8 bases separating them. The CDR3 totals 13 residues. CDR3 DNA: TGTGCCAGCAGCTTACCCCGGGGAGAGACCCAGTACTTC. It specifies CASSLPRGETQYF.

This clonotype was observed at least ten times. This chain connects TRBV20-1 to TRBJ2-1, with a weak D call TRBD1 (5 bases). Germline V gene data show CDR1 as DFQATT and CDR2 as SNEGSKA (reference sequence). Trimming pared 3 bases from V and 7 bases from J, leaving 10 bases between. CDR3 length: 12 amino acids. Here the CDR3 reads CSASQGLNEQFF. The DNA of the CDR3 is TGCAGTGCTAGTCAGGGTTTGAATGAGCAGTTCTTC.

In this sample, this clonotype turned up many times. The chain carries TRBV29-1 and TRBJ2-5; TRBD1 or TRBD2 may be the D gene (5 bases each). Between the trimmed V and J ends, which lost 6 bases and 7 bases, there was a span of 12 bases. The CDR3 spans 11 residues. The germline gives CDR1 SQVTM, CDR2 ANQGSEA. The DNA of the CDR3 is TGCAGCGTATTAGGTGGGGGGACCCAGTACTTC. Translation gives CSVLGGGTQYF.

There are a few counts of this clonotype. V and J are TRBV6-1 and TRBJ1-2; D is perhaps TRBD1 (5 bases). V was shortened by 6 bases and J by 4 bases, with 12 bases between the two germline ends. This CDR3 spans 13 amino acids. Germline loops: CDR1 MNHNS, CDR2 SASEGT. CDR3 protein: CASRHRDRYGYTF. CDR3 in DNA: TGTGCCAGCAGACACCGGGACCGCTATGGCTACACCTTC.

This chain connects TRBV5-6 to TRBJ1-2, with D unclear. The CDR3 length is 14 residues. From germline, CDR1 is SGHDT and CDR2 YYEEEE. Trimming pared 0 bases from V and 7 bases from J, leaving 13 bases between. Written as DNA, the CDR3 is TGTGCCAGCAGCTTGGGTCCGCAGGCGGGTGGCTACACCTTC. Protein: CASSLGPQAGGYTF.

Concerning this clonotype itself: One end of the junction fails to match germline, which may point to a read error. The chain has TRBV24-1 and TRBJ2-2; tentative D call: TRBD2 (5 bases). Germline V CDR1 and CDR2: KGHDR, SFDVKD. The CDR3 is 14 residues long. The CDR3: CATSDWTNTGELSF. In DNA form, the CDR3 reads TGTGCCACCAGTGACTGGACGAACACCGGGGAGCTGTCTTTT.

This clonotype was recorded a few times. This rearrangement joins TRBV5-1 to TRBJ2-2; no clear D gene. V was clipped by 0 bases and J by 0 bases, with 9 bases between them. CDR3 length equals 16 residues. Germline CDR1 reads SGHRS; CDR2 reads YFSETQ. CDR3 protein: CASSLGASPNTGELFF. CDR3 nucleotide sequence: TGCGCCAGCAGCTTGGGTGCCAGTCCGAACACCGGGGAGCTGTTTTTT.

This clonotype has a handful of counts. In DNA, the CDR3 is TGTGCCAGCACTACACCAGGCAGGGCCACAGATACGCAGTATTTT. This codes for CASTTPGRATDTQYF. The chain combines TRBV6-2 or TRBV6-3 with TRBJ2-3; a weak D match, TRBD1 (5 bases). The V and J ends lost 7 bases and 2 bases respectively, with 16 bases between them. CDR1 is MNHEY and CDR2 is SVGEGT in the germline V gene. This CDR3 has 15 residues.

This clonotype occurred a few times. The V call is TRBV20-1, the J call TRBJ2-3; D may be TRBD1 (5 bases). This CDR3 contains 14 residues. The germline V gene has CDR1 DFQATT and CDR2 SNEGSKA (reference sequence). The V end was cut by 7 bases, the J end by 6 bases, with 20 bases between. CDR3 nucleotides: TGCAGTGTCCTCCTAGGGGAATCTGGGGATACGCAGTATTTT. Translated: CSVLLGESGDTQYF.

As to this clonotype: This may be a read error, as it is one base from a much larger clone. The J gene is TRBJ2-2, the V gene TRBV6-4; TRBD1 or TRBD2 may be the D gene (5 bases each). Germline V gives CDR1 MRHNA, CDR2 SNTAGT. The CDR3 covers 13 residues. The CDR3 loop reads CASSALGTGQLFF. The DNA for the CDR3 is TGTGCCAGCAGTGCTCTGGGGACCGGGCAGCTGTTTTTT.

This chain joins TRBV6-2 or TRBV6-3 and TRBJ2-1, with 9 bases aligning to TRBD1. This CDR3 spans 18 amino acids. Unmatched junction bases numbered 8, after V lost 2 bases and J lost 0 bases. Germline V lookup: CDR1 MNHEY, CDR2 SVGEGT. The DNA of the CDR3 is TGTGCCAGCAGTTACATTGCCGGACAGGGGACCTCCTACAATGAGCAGTTCTTC. Its translation is CASSYIAGQGTSYNEQFF.